This TCR beta chain was captured by sequencing in a study of OX40 agonist ivuxolimab in advanced cancers. About the study as a whole: Ivuxolimab, which targeted the costimulatory receptor OX40 (CD134), was an agonistic, fully human IgG2 monoclonal antibody. Intravenous ivuxolimab was administered to patients every 2 weeks at six dose levels: 0.01, 0.1, 0.3, 1.5, 3 and 10 mg/kg. Of the 52 patients in dose escalation, about 20 had hepatocellular carcinoma, roughly 15 had melanoma, 9 had renal cell carcinoma and 9 had head and neck cancer. The dose-escalation cohort was about 83% male with a mean age of approximately 60 years, ranging from roughly 20 to 85. Patients were allowed to have had prior anti-PD-1, anti-PD-L1 or anti-CTLA-4 therapy, and approximately 40% of the dose-escalation patients had been treated with checkpoint inhibitors. Partial responses were achieved by three dose-escalation patients, of whom one had hepatocellular carcinoma and two had cutaneous melanoma. Peripheral TCRbeta sequencing was intended to test whether TCR sequence diversity was altered and clonal T-cell expansion was caused by ivuxolimab. The paper describes the monotherapy dose-escalation part (N of about 47 patients) of the phase I trial of ivuxolimab. The full study reports these points: Low levels of normalized T-cell clonal expansion were also seen in some nonresponding patients. Partial responders in the 0.1-3.0 mg/kg groups had among the lowest normalized peripheral clonal expansion, especially among CD8+ T cells. At doses of 0.1 to 3.0 mg/kg, clonal expansion of both CD4+ and CD8+ blood T cells was observed from baseline to week 6. Which antigens the clonally expanded peripheral T cells were specific for was not determined. On average, CD8+ T cells showed more expanded clones than CD4+ T cells after ivuxolimab.

The trial excluded patients who had a history of autoimmune disease or were on systemic immunosuppression. In every dose cohort, peripheral blood was drawn for TCR sequencing at baseline, cycle 4 day 1, and cycle 7 day 1. Samples came from an open-label, multicenter, first-in-human phase I dose-escalation trial of ivuxolimab. Adults with locally advanced or metastatic melanoma, renal cell, hepatocellular, or head and neck squamous cell carcinoma were enrolled in the trial. Before TCR sequencing, CD4+ T cells and CD8+ T cells were sorted from peripheral blood as separate populations. According to the germline V gene, CDR1 reads SGHRS and CDR2 reads YFSETQ. From V the trimming removes 4 bases and from J it removes 7 bases, while the gene matches leave 7 bases of the junction unaccounted for. Counted from cysteine to phenylalanine, this CDR3 has 14 amino acids. This entry keeps only the CDR3 DNA: 42 bases, framed from base 1.

A remark on this clone: The antigen this receptor binds is unknown. Base quality data are lacking; no much larger clone is found one base away.

For sequencing of the TCRbeta CDR3 region, genomic DNA was extracted from the sorted cells. The immunoSEQ Assay was used to sequence the TCRbeta CDR3 regions. As stored in TCRdb, this immuneACCESS dataset retains in-frame rearrangements with V and J assigned. A fraction of the clones does not appear; measured against another copy, unresolved V genes explain less than half of the discrepancy, and the remainder lacks a known reason. This sample has some 90,000 clones in its table, and around 87% of those were observed once. Together, the top ten hold about 0.33% of the sample. This TCR was recovered from an adult with an advanced solid tumor such as melanoma, head and neck, liver or kidney cancer. The chain is made from TRBV5-1 and TRBJ1-4; 7 of the junction bases match TRBD1. This specimen consisted of CD4+ or CD8+ T cells sorted from blood, obtained in a trial of the OX40 agonist ivuxolimab. This receptor has the CDR3 CASSPDRVGEKLFF. The sequence in DNA is TGCGCCAGCAGCCCTGACAGGGTGGGTGAAAAACTGTTTTTT.